This T cell receptor beta chain was sequenced during a study of control samples from healthy donors and cancer patients. Germline values: CDR1 KGHSH, CDR2 LQKENI. Trimming shortened V by 3 bases and J by 3 bases, and 6 bases separated the two germline ends. The CDR3 has 13 amino acids. Clones were sequenced by immunoSEQ multiplex PCR, and TCRdb holds only the in-frame ones, with some missing. The data contain about 110,000 clones, about 89% of them singletons. V usage is TRBV18 and J usage is TRBJ2-1; D may be TRBD1 (6 bases). The specimen was blood. The receptor comes from a woman aged 45-65 years in good health. The CDR3 bases are TGTGCCAGCTCACCGGACAGCTACAATGAGCAGTTCTTC. This encodes CASSPDSYNEQFF.